What follows are 4 T cell receptor beta chains derived from one specimen sequenced in a study of blood T cell repertoires in COVID-19. This table comes from immunoSEQ multiplex PCR, and its TCRdb copy is limited to in-frame clones, with some not included. The sample includes around 80,000 clones, roughly 80% seen only once; the top ten take more than 4.5%. Sequencing was done on a sample of peripheral blood. Receptors were obtained from an elderly woman with active or convalescent COVID-19.

This rearrangement joins TRBV19 to TRBJ2-2; 8 bases fit TRBD2. The CDR3 has 15 amino acids. Germline CDR1 LNHDA, CDR2 SQIVND (reference sequence). The V segment lost 3 bases and the J segment 1 base; nucleotides outside the gene matches: 1. DNA for the CDR3: TGTGCCAGTAGTATCAGCGGGGGGAACACCGGGGAGCTGTTTTTT. Its protein is CASSISGGNTGELFF.

This chain joins TRBV19 and TRBJ2-7, with 10 bases matching TRBD2. Germline V gives CDR1 LNHDA, CDR2 SQIVND (reference sequence). CDR3 length: 15 amino acids. With V trimmed by 3 bases and J by 5 bases, 7 bases remained unmatched. CDR3 in DNA: TGTGCCAGTAGTATCTCTAGCGGGAGTTACCACGAGCAGTACTTC. It is translated as CASSISSGSYHEQYF.

This chain connects TRBV19 to TRBJ1-2, with 7 nucleotides matching TRBD1. The germline V gene has CDR1 LNHDA and CDR2 SQIVND (reference sequence). The CDR3 length is 14 residues. Germline trimming cut 5 bases from V and 7 bases from J; bases unmatched to any gene: 10. DNA of the CDR3: TGTGCCAGTAGTCGACAGGGAAATTCGGGTGGCTACACCTTC. It specifies CASSRQGNSGGYTF.

There are a few counts of this clone. This chain joins TRBV27 and TRBJ2-7; the match to TRBD1 covers 10 bases. Germline V gives CDR1 MNHEY, CDR2 SMNVEV (reference sequence). Germline trimming cut 6 bases from V and 7 bases from J; bases unmatched to any gene: 12. The CDR3 totals 15 residues. Written as DNA, the CDR3 is TGTGCCAGCAGATCGATCGACAGGGGGCTAGGGGAGCAGTACTTC. The encoded protein is CASRSIDRGLGEQYF.